This T cell receptor (beta chain) originates from a study of T-cell reconstitution after alpha-beta-depleted transplantation in children. Many counts were recorded for this clonotype. For TCRbeta, the library was prepared with unique molecular identifiers. TCRdb passed the PCR reads through MiXCR, listing each CDR3 protein once. This sample has 200,000 to 250,000 distinct CDR3 sequences, with about 6.6% found just once. Germline-derived CDR1 and CDR2 are DFQATT and SNEGSKA (reference sequence). The CDR3 has 15 amino acids. The V end was cut by 1 base, the J end by 4 bases, with 13 bases between. Sample: PBMCs, taken before TCRalphabeta/CD19-depleted stem cell transplant. This receptor was obtained from a boy aged 2 to 10 with acute lymphoblastic leukemia, due to receive a stem cell transplant. The rearrangement uses TRBV20-1 and TRBJ2-2; D is unresolved. The CDR3 protein is CSARAAQSVTGELFF. CDR3 in DNA: TGCAGTGCTAGAGCGGCGCAGTCCGTCACCGGGGAGCTGTTTTTT.